A few counts support the clone carrying this T cell receptor beta chain. The antigen is not known. The CDR3 is made up of 15 amino acids. The trim removed 5 bases at V and 2 bases at J, leaving 10 bases unmatched. The germline CDR1 and CDR2 sequences are SQVTM and ANQGSEA. These data are taken from a study of cytomegalovirus exposure and HLA in healthy donors. Overall study: Clustering assigned about 79% of the 350 to 450 genotyped donors to the Caucasian-associated ancestry cluster.

Primers: 60 Vbeta forward and 13 Jbeta reverse. Method: immunoSEQ multiplex PCR; TCRdb's copy keeps in-frame clones and lacks some. The repertoire has about 92,000 clones, about 84% of them found once; the top ten carry 2% to 2.5%. Overall study results and limits: The listing of roughly 160 TCR beta chains classed them as cytomegalovirus-associated.

This sequence joins TRBV29-1 and TRBJ2-7; 9 bases agree with TRBD1. Sequenced input: PBMCs. The receptor comes from a man aged 18 to 30 in good health and CMV-seronegative. The CDR3 loop reads CSVHTGTGRTYEQYF. DNA for the CDR3: TGCAGCGTTCACACGGGGACAGGGAGGACCTACGAGCAGTACTTC.